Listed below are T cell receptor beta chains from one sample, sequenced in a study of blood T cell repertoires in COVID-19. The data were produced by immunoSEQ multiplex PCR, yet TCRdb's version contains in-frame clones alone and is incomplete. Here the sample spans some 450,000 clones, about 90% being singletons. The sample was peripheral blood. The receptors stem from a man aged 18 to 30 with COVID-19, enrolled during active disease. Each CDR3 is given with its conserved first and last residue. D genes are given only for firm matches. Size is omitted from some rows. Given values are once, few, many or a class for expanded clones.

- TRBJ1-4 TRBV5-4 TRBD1 CASSQDRADEKLFF TGTGCCAGCAGCCAGGACAGGGCTGATGAAAAACTGTTTTTT
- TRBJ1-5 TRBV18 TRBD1 CASSDRRDQPQHF TGTGCCAGCTCGGACAGGAGGGATCAGCCCCAGCATTTT
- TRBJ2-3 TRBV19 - CASSIPRQTDTQYF TGTGCCAGTAGTATACCCCGACAAACAGATACGCAGTATTTT
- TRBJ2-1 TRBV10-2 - CASSESYSYNEQFF TGCGCCAGCAGTGAGTCCTACTCCTACAATGAGCAGTTCTTC
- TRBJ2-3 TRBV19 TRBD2 CASSRTSGRPDTQYF TGTGCCAGTAGTAGGACTAGCGGGAGGCCAGATACGCAGTATTTT
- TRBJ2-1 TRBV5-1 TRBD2 CASSFLIAGGPIDNEQFF TGCGCCAGCAGCTTCTTAATAGCGGGAGGGCCAATCGACAATGAGCAGTTCTTC
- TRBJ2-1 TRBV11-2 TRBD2 CASSPTGLATNEQFF TGTGCCAGCAGCCCCACGGGACTAGCGACCAATGAGCAGTTCTTC
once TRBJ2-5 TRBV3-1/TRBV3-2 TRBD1 CASSHDRGVETQYF TGTGCCAGCAGCCATGACAGGGGGGTAGAGACCCAGTACTTC
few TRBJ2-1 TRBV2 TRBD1 CASSDGQASYNEQFF TGTGCCAGCAGTGATGGACAGGCCTCCTACAATGAGCAGTTCTTC
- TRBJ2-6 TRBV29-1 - CSVIEWESGANVLTF TGCAGCGTTATTGAATGGGAGTCTGGGGCCAACGTCCTGACTTTC
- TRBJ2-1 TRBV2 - CASSNQGFTTYNEQFF TGTGCCAGCAGTAACCAGGGGTTCACGACCTACAATGAGCAGTTCTTC
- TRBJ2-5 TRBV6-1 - CASSEKRFQETQYF TGTGCCAGCAGTGAAAAGCGGTTCCAAGAGACCCAGTACTTC
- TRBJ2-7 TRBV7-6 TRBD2 CASSISSGNTYEQYF TGTGCCAGCAGCATATCTAGCGGGAATACCTACGAGCAGTACTTC
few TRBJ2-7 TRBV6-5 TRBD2 CASSRGTSGYEQYF TGTGCCAGCAGTAGGGGGACTAGCGGTTACGAGCAGTACTTC
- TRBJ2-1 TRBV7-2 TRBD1 CASSLGKGTDEWFF TGTGCCAGCAGCTTAGGAAAAGGGACAGACGAATGGTTCTTC
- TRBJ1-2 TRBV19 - CASSSGAVWIATF TGTGCCAGTAGTAGTGGGGCGGTCTGGATTGCCACCTTC
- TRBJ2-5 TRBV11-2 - CASSFYRGETQYF TGTGCCAGCAGCTTTTACCGAGGGGAGACCCAGTACTTC
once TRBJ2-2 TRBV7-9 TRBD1 CASSLLGTANTGELFF TGTGCCAGCAGCTTATTAGGGACAGCGAACACCGGGGAGCTGTTTTTT
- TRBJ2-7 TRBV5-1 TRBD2 CATRQRDSSYEQYF TGCGCCACCAGACAGCGGGACTCCTCCTACGAGCAGTACTTC
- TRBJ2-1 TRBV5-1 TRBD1 CASSLGGTGYNEQFF TGCGCCAGCAGCTTGGGAGGGACAGGGTATAATGAGCAGTTCTTC
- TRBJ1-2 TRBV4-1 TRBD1 CASSQDKGGWGYTF TGCGCCAGCAGCCAAGATAAAGGGGGCTGGGGCTACACCTTC
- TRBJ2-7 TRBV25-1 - CASSGRDSTYEQYF TGTGCCAGCAGTGGCCGGGACTCAACCTACGAGCAGTACTTC
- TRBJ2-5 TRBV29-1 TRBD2 CSWGGLGRLQETQYF TGCAGCTGGGGGGGACTAGGGCGGCTTCAAGAGACCCAGTACTTC
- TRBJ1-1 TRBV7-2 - CASSLLGHQNGEAFF TGTGCCAGCAGCTTGTTGGGACACCAGAACGGTGAAGCTTTCTTT
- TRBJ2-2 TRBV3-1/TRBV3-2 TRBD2 CASSQGLAANTGELFF TGTGCCAGCAGCCAAGGACTAGCCGCGAACACCGGGGAGCTGTTTTTT
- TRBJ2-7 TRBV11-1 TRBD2 CASSLRLAGTYEQYF TGTGCCAGCAGCTTACGACTAGCGGGGACCTACGAGCAGTACTTC
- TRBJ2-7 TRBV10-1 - CASSDGGEYRGEQYF TGCGCCAGCAGTGATGGGGGCGAGTACCGGGGAGAGCAGTACTTC
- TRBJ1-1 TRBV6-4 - CASRAQGRLNTEAFF TGTGCCAGCAGGGCACAGGGTCGCCTGAACACTGAAGCTTTCTTT
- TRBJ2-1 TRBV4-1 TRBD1 CASSPTGGSDEQFF TGCGCCAGCTCCCCGACAGGGGGGAGTGATGAGCAGTTCTTC
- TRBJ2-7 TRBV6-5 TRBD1 CASKSAGQGASEQYF TGTGCCAGCAAATCGGCGGGACAGGGGGCGTCCGAGCAGTACTTC
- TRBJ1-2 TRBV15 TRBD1 CAIAADRAGGYTF TGTGCCATCGCCGCGGACAGGGCGGGTGGCTACACCTTC
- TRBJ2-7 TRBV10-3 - CAISSLNYEQYF TGTGCCATCAGTAGCCTTAACTACGAGCAGTACTTC
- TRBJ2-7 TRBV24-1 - CATSDSDSNRAYEQYF TGTGCCACCAGTGATTCCGACAGTAACCGAGCCTACGAGCAGTACTTC
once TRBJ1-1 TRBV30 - CAWSAGDTARTEAFF TGTGCCTGGAGTGCCGGGGACACCGCGCGCACTGAAGCTTTCTTT
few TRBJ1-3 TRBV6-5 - CASRRTRGEGNTIYF TGTGCCAGCAGACGGACTCGGGGGGAAGGAAACACCATATATTTT